This TCR beta chain was sequenced during a study of early T cells in non-severe SARS-CoV-2 infection. Findings of the study overall: Anti-spike CD8 responses were favored in VDJdb matching, and private and CD4 specificities were missed.

TCRdb reprocessed the 5' RACE reads via MiXCR and lists one record per CDR3 protein. Counted here are roughly 28,000 distinct CDR3 sequences, under 6% occurring once; the ten biggest clones make up 2.5% to 3%. This clonotype was seen at least ten times. Its antigen is still unknown. Germline CDR1 is LNHDA and CDR2 is SQIVND (reference sequence). V shed 5 bases, J shed 0 bases, and the junction held 10 bases outside the gene matches. The CDR3 covers 17 residues. This chain joins TRBV19 and TRBJ1-3, with 7 bases matching TRBD1. The clonotype originates from an adult who was a healthcare worker with PCR-confirmed SARS-CoV-2 infection or an uninfected control (not recorded which). Material: whole blood. The CDR3: CASSPTGTALSGNTIYF. The CDR3 DNA follows: TGTGCCAGTAGTCCGACAGGGACAGCCCTCTCTGGAAACACCATATATTTT.